Sequencing of this T cell receptor beta chain was carried out in a study of T cell responses to AZD1222 COVID-19 vaccine. Study results and caveats: Donor demographics were predominantly white British with a female majority; clonal diversity may be underestimated.

Profiling relied on immunoSEQ multiplex PCR, and the TCRdb table lists in-frame clones only, not all of them. The sample carries about 120,000 clones, approximately 86% recorded once. This clone was seen a handful of times. Its antigen is still unknown. The material sequenced was peripheral blood, taken on day 0 of AZD1222 vaccination. This TCR was sampled from an adult in good health.

The CDR3 is CASSDPGTSSPIEQYF. Written as DNA, the CDR3 is TGTGCCAGCAGCGACCCCGGGACTAGCTCCCCGATAGAGCAGTACTTC. The rearrangement uses TRBV21-1 and TRBJ2-7; no check of the table's D call, TRBD2, against the DNA was made. TRBV21-1 is given as a pseudogene. This CDR3 is 16 amino acids long.